This T cell receptor (beta chain) stems from a study of CD8+CD57+ T cells in acquired aplastic anemia. Study findings and constraints: Patients had around 28 CD8+ CDR3 sequences in common with controls (the shared set).

The TCR beta profiling, which covered VDJ combination and CDR3 sequence, was carried out using genomic DNA as the template. TCRdb processed the reads anew with MiXCR; each CDR3 protein has one entry. The sample has roughly 93,000 distinct CDR3 sequences, 55% to 75% seen once. Concerning this clonotype: Its antigen is not identified.

The sequenced patients had an expansion of CD8+CD57+ cells seen by flow cytometry. Everyone among the patients had severe acquired aplastic anemia. From germline, CDR1 is SGHKS and CDR2 YYEKEE (reference sequence). V lost 1 base, J lost 9 bases, and 11 bases lay in between. CDR3 length equals 13 residues. The chain recombines TRBV5-5 with TRBJ2-1, with D possibly TRBD2 on 5 matching bases. The sequencing sample was made of sorted CD4+, CD8+, or CD8+CD57+ T cells (not recorded which) from PBMCs. This receptor was obtained from a human donor with aplastic anemia. The CDR3 DNA sequence: TGTGCCAGCAGCTTGCCGGGGATCGGTGAGCAGTTCTTC. Its translation is CASSLPGIGEQFF.